Following are 28 T cell receptor beta chains from one sample sequenced in a study of CD8 T cells in ankylosing spondylitis. Notes on the study in general: What appeared characteristic of ankylosing spondylitis blood was a TCR beta motif of eight highly homologous variants.

Which antigens these TCRs recognize remains unknown. TCRdb re-analysed the 5' RACE reads in MiXCR, keeping a single row per CDR3 protein. The data show 800,000 to 900,000 distinct CDR3 sequences, approximately 10% seen once. Sequenced material: blood, either unsorted or a sorted T cell fraction (not recorded which). Source of these receptors: a male donor with ankylosing spondylitis.

CDR3 DNA sequence: TGTGCCAGCTCACCACCGTTCGGGGTAGGCTACGAGCAGTACTTC. Protein sequence: CASSPPFGVGYEQYF. The rearrangement joins TRBV18 to TRBJ2-7, with TRBD2 as a possible D gene (5 bases). The germline V and J ends were trimmed by 0 bases and 3 bases, with 12 bases remaining between them. Germline assignment: CDR1 KGHSH and CDR2 LQKENI. This CDR3 spans 15 amino acids.

The J gene is TRBJ2-1, the V gene TRBV15; TRBD1 is a possible D gene (5 bases). The CDR3 has 16 amino acids. Trimming stripped 1 base from V and 5 bases from J, with 15 bases between. Germline assignment: CDR1 LNHNV and CDR2 YYDKDF (reference sequence). CDR3 amino acids: CATSRVLVGRDNEQFF. The CDR3 DNA is TGTGCCACCAGCAGAGTCCTCGTCGGCAGGGACAATGAGCAGTTCTTC.

The table lists this clonotype with many counts. V and J are TRBV20-1 and TRBJ2-1, with D possibly being TRBD1 or TRBD2 (6 bases each). Trimming took 5 bases from V and 6 from J, leaving 17 bases between them. Germline loops: CDR1 DFQATT, CDR2 SNEGSKA (reference sequence). This CDR3 comprises 14 residues. The CDR3 region is CSAPKGGLLNEQFF. CDR3 DNA: TGCAGTGCTCCAAAAGGGGGGCTGCTCAATGAGCAGTTCTTC.

This clonotype was seen a few times. The CDR3 DNA reads as TGTGCCAGCAGCATAGTAGGACGTGACGAGCAGTACTTC. It encodes CASSIVGRDEQYF. The chain has TRBV6-1 and TRBJ2-7, with D uncertain. V shed 6 bases and J shed 5 bases, with 14 bases lying between them. The CDR3 extends over 13 amino acids. Germline V lookup: CDR1 MNHNS, CDR2 SASEGT.

The chain is built from TRBV20-1 and TRBJ2-7; D gene ambiguous. V lost 1 base, J lost 6 bases, and 13 bases lay in between. CDR1 and CDR2 from the germline V gene are DFQATT and SNEGSKA (reference sequence). The CDR3 covers 13 residues. This chain's CDR3 is CSARVGRSGEQYF. The DNA for the CDR3 is TGCAGTGCTAGAGTAGGAAGGTCTGGCGAGCAGTACTTC.

DNA for the CDR3: TGTGCCACCAGCAGAGATCGAGGGATCTACACTGAAGCTTTCTTT. Its protein is CATSRDRGIYTEAFF. V usage is TRBV15 and J usage is TRBJ1-1; D is unclear. This CDR3 spans 15 amino acids. Germline CDR1 reads LNHNV; CDR2 reads YYDKDF (reference sequence). Trimming removed 0 bases at V and 3 bases at J, with 11 bases between. Complete variable domain (other parts from reference TRBV15 and TRBJ1-1): DAMVIQNPRYQVTQFGKPVTLSCSQTLNHNVMYWYQQKSSQAPKLLFHYYDKDFNNEADTPDNFQSRRPNTSFCFLDIRSPGLGDTAMYLCATSRDRGIYTEAFFGQGTRLTVV.

This clonotype was seen a handful of times. The chain employs TRBV7-8 and TRBJ2-1; D is undetermined. The CDR3 contains 12 residues. The V gene's germline CDR1 is SGHVS and CDR2 FQNEAQ. V shed 5 bases and J shed 10 bases, with 12 bases lying between them. The CDR3 DNA is TGTGCCAGCAGCCAGCCAATGATCGAGCAGTTCTTC. Translated: CASSQPMIEQFF.

This clonotype appeared many times. The chain carries TRBV10-2 and TRBJ2-7; 8 bases agree with TRBD1. CDR1 and CDR2 (germline): WSHSY, SAAADI. The CDR3 has 16 residues. Losses at the gene ends were 3 bases for V and 0 bases for J; bases not matched to a gene: 7. The CDR3 DNA follows: TGCGCCAGCAGTGAAATTTGGACAGGGAGCTCCTACGAGCAGTACTTC. Its protein is CASSEIWTGSSYEQYF.

This sequence joins TRBV7-2 and TRBJ1-1; D call uncertain. The CDR3 runs 13 residues. Germline assignment: CDR1 SGHTA and CDR2 FQGNSA. V lost 5 bases, J lost 0 bases, and 7 bases lay in between. CDR3 DNA sequence: TGTGCCAGCAGCATCTACCTGAACACTGAAGCTTTCTTT. As protein: CASSIYLNTEAFF.

This clonotype was picked up many times. This sequence joins TRBV4-3 and TRBJ1-5; the D gene is possibly TRBD1 (5 bases). V was cut by 0 bases and J by 8 bases, with 14 bases left in between. CDR3 length: 15 residues. Germline loops: CDR1 LGHNA, CDR2 YSLEER. DNA for the CDR3: TGCGCCAGCAGCCAAGATTTCGGGCCGGACAAGCCCCAGCATTTT. Its translation: CASSQDFGPDKPQHF.

This clonotype was detected ten times or more. The chain links TRBV5-1 to TRBJ2-1; 7 positions match TRBD2. CDR1 is SGHRS, CDR2 YFSETQ, per germline. The CDR3 sequence is 13 residues long. The ends lost 4 bases at V and 9 bases at J; junction bases unmatched: 7. CDR3 bases: TGCGCCAGCAGCGGACTAGGGTCAGGTGAGCAGTTCTTC. Its translation: CASSGLGSGEQFF.

This clonotype has only a few counts. The CDR3 here is CSASRDRRAYEQYF. In nucleotides, the CDR3 is TGCAGTGCTAGCCGGGACAGGAGAGCCTACGAGCAGTACTTC. The chain carries TRBV20-1 and TRBJ2-7; 8 bases are shared with TRBD1. CDR1 is DFQATT and CDR2 is SNEGSKA in the germline V gene (reference sequence). The V gene end was trimmed by 3 bases and the J gene end by 2 bases; junction bases not matched to a gene: 6. The CDR3 sequence is 14 residues long.

This clonotype turned up a few times. The CDR3 sequence: CASSGGLATETQYF. CDR3 sequence (DNA): TGTGCCAGCAGCGGGGGACTAGCCACTGAGACCCAGTACTTC. The chain joins TRBV11-2 to TRBJ2-5; 9 bases match TRBD2. The CDR3 spans 14 residues. The germline gives CDR1 SGHAT, CDR2 FQNNGV. The junction had 6 bases not matched to a gene; V was cut back by 5 bases and J by 5 bases.

This clonotype was counted a few times. The rearrangement uses TRBV5-4 and TRBJ2-3; D gene uncertain. Trimming removed 1 base at V and 4 bases at J, with 16 bases between. CDR1 and CDR2 (germline): SGHNT, YYREEE (reference sequence). The CDR3 consists of 16 residues. Written as DNA, the CDR3 is TGTGCCAGCAGCTTGTCTGCGTCGGGCAGCGCAGATACGCAGTATTTT. Translated: CASSLSASGSADTQYF.

This clonotype was counted at least ten times. This chain links TRBV25-1 with TRBJ1-5, with D perhaps matching TRBD1 (6 bases). This CDR3 is built from 16 residues. With 7 bases removed from V and 6 bases from J, the gap between germline ends came to 22 bases. The germline V gene encodes CDR1 MGHDK and CDR2 SYGVNS. CDR3 in amino acids: CASTQGEGDSTQPQHF. In nucleotides, the CDR3 is TGTGCCAGCACTCAAGGGGAGGGGGATTCTACTCAGCCCCAGCATTTT.

This clonotype was observed a few times. The gene calls are TRBV20-1 and TRBJ2-6; unclear D gene. The CDR3 runs to 14 residues. Trimming cost V 3 bases and J 0 bases, with 6 bases left between them. The V gene's germline CDR1 is DFQATT and CDR2 SNEGSKA (reference sequence). Written as DNA, the CDR3 is TGCAGTGCTAGCCCGATCTCTGGGGCCAACGTCCTGACTTTC. Its translation: CSASPISGANVLTF.

The chain is built from TRBV5-1 and TRBJ2-3; possible D gene TRBD1, 6 bases. Trimming removed 2 bases from V and 6 bases from J, with 19 bases in between. Germline values: CDR1 SGHRS, CDR2 YFSETQ. The CDR3 runs to 16 residues. The CDR3 protein is CASSLQTGWSGDTQYF. For the CDR3, the DNA is TGCGCCAGCAGCTTACAAACAGGGTGGTCTGGGGATACGCAGTATTTT. Combining the CDR3 with reference TRBV5-1 and TRBJ2-3 gives the whole variable domain KAGVTQTPRYLIKTRGQQVTLSCSPISGHRSVSWYQQTPGQGLQFLFEYFSETQRNKGNFPGRFSGRQFSNSRSEMNVSTLELGDSALYLCASSLQTGWSGDTQYFGPGTRLTVL.

This clonotype turned up a few times. V gene TRBV7-9 combines with J gene TRBJ1-4; the D gene is possibly TRBD1 (6 bases). Looked up from germline, CDR1 is SEHNR and CDR2 is FQNEAQ (reference sequence). This CDR3 spans 15 amino acids. Trimming shortened V by 1 base and J by 7 bases, and 13 bases separated the two germline ends. CDR3: CASSLGAHRVEKLFF. In DNA form, the CDR3 reads TGTGCCAGCAGCTTAGGGGCCCACAGGGTTGAAAAACTGTTTTTT. Full variable domain (outside the CDR3, taken from reference TRBV7-9 and TRBJ1-4): DTGVSQNPRHKITKRGQNVTFRCDPISEHNRLYWYRQTLGQGPEFLTYFQNEAQLEKSRLLSDRFSAERPKGSFSTLEIQRTEQGDSAMYLCASSLGAHRVEKLFFGSGTQLSVL.

Ten or more counts support this clonotype. The V and J genes are TRBV4-1 and TRBJ1-5, with D possibly being TRBD1 (5 bases). CDR3 length: 18 amino acids. Trimming shortened V by 3 bases and J by 8 bases, and 26 bases separated the two germline ends. The germline V gene encodes CDR1 MGHRA and CDR2 YSYEKL. DNA of the CDR3: TGCGCCAGCAGCCATTACGGACATAGAGGGATCTCTCGAGAGCCCCAGCATTTT. Amino acid sequence: CASSHYGHRGISREPQHF.

The chain combines TRBV20-1 with TRBJ1-5; no reliable D call. CDR1 and CDR2 (germline): DFQATT, SNEGSKA (reference sequence). The CDR3 is made up of 17 amino acids. CDR3 sequence: CSAYQYVWGSLNQPQHF. CDR3 in DNA: TGCAGCGCGTATCAATACGTATGGGGATCCTTAAATCAGCCCCAGCATTTT.

The chain links TRBV6-5 to TRBJ1-4; D ambiguous. Per germline, CDR1 MNHEY and CDR2 SVGAGI. The CDR3 consists of 15 residues. With 0 bases removed from V and 5 bases from J, the gap between germline ends came to 10 bases. The CDR3 loop reads CASSYSGSPNEKLFF. CDR3 DNA sequence: TGTGCCAGCAGTTACTCGGGCAGCCCGAATGAAAAACTGTTTTTT.

The chain is built from TRBV7-9 and TRBJ2-3, with 8 bases fitting TRBD1. The CDR3 sequence is 16 residues long. The J segment lost 6 bases and the V segment lost 5 bases, leaving 13 bases of the junction unmatched. Germline CDR1 SEHNR, CDR2 FQNEAQ (reference sequence). The DNA of the CDR3 is TGTGCCAGCAGCACCGGACAGGGAAGCAATTCGGATACGCAGTATTTT. Translation: CASSTGQGSNSDTQYF.

V gene TRBV5-1 combines with J gene TRBJ2-3, with D possibly matching TRBD2 (6 bases). Germline assignment: CDR1 SGHRS and CDR2 YFSETQ. The V end was cut by 4 bases, the J end by 2 bases, with 11 bases between. The CDR3 spans 14 residues. The CDR3 DNA reads as TGCGCCAGCAGCGGCGGGATACCCACAGATACGCAGTATTTT. Amino acid sequence: CASSGGIPTDTQYF.

The V and J genes are TRBV28 and TRBJ2-5; 11 bases agree with TRBD2. Unmatched junction bases numbered 9, after V lost 5 bases and J lost 1 base. Germline V gives CDR1 MDHEN, CDR2 SYDVKM. The CDR3 has 17 amino acids. The CDR3 DNA reads TGTGCCAGCAGTCAGAGACTAGCGGGATATACCCAAGAGACCCAGTACTTC. Translated: CASSQRLAGYTQETQYF. Full variable domain (outside the CDR3, taken from reference TRBV28 and TRBJ2-5): DVKVTQSSRYLVKRTGEKVFLECVQDMDHENMFWYRQDPGLGLRLIYFSYDVKMKEKGDIPEGYSVSREKKERFSLILESASTNQTSMYLCASSQRLAGYTQETQYFGPGTRLLVL.

This clonotype turned up a few times. V usage is TRBV6-2 or TRBV6-3 and J usage is TRBJ1-2; D is possibly TRBD1 (5 bases). This CDR3 spans 15 amino acids. Looked up from germline, CDR1 is MNHEY and CDR2 is SVGEGT. V lost 6 bases and J lost 3, with 17 bases in between. The DNA for the CDR3 is TGTGCCAGCAGCCCGAGGGGCAGGGCATACTATGGCTACACCTTC. As protein: CASSPRGRAYYGYTF.

V and J are TRBV20-1 and TRBJ1-3; 8 nucleotides align to TRBD1. The CDR3 runs 14 residues. Trimming removed 6 bases from V and 4 bases from J; junction bases left unmatched: 8. Germline V gene data show CDR1 as DFQATT and CDR2 as SNEGSKA (reference sequence). This CDR3 reads CSASRQGRGNTIYF. CDR3 DNA sequence: TGCAGTGCGAGCCGACAGGGGCGAGGAAACACCATATATTTT.

This clonotype was detected a few times. The J gene is TRBJ1-3, the V gene TRBV6-6, with D possibly matching TRBD1 (5 bases). Germline V gene data show CDR1 as MNHNY and CDR2 as SVGAGI (reference sequence). The V and J ends lost 7 bases and 11 bases respectively, with 12 bases between them. The CDR3 sequence is 11 residues long. Written as DNA, the CDR3 is TGTGCCAGCACCTTCGTAGGGGCCATATATTTT. Translated: CASTFVGAIYF.

This clonotype was counted a single time. The V and J genes are TRBV12-3 or TRBV12-4 and TRBJ2-3; the D gene is possibly TRBD2 (6 bases). V dropped 5 bases and J dropped 0 bases, with 18 bases sitting between them. The CDR3 runs 17 residues. CDR3 nucleotides: TGTGCCAGCAGTACGAGGCCGGCGGGGATTAGCACAGATACGCAGTATTTT. This encodes CASSTRPAGISTDTQYF.